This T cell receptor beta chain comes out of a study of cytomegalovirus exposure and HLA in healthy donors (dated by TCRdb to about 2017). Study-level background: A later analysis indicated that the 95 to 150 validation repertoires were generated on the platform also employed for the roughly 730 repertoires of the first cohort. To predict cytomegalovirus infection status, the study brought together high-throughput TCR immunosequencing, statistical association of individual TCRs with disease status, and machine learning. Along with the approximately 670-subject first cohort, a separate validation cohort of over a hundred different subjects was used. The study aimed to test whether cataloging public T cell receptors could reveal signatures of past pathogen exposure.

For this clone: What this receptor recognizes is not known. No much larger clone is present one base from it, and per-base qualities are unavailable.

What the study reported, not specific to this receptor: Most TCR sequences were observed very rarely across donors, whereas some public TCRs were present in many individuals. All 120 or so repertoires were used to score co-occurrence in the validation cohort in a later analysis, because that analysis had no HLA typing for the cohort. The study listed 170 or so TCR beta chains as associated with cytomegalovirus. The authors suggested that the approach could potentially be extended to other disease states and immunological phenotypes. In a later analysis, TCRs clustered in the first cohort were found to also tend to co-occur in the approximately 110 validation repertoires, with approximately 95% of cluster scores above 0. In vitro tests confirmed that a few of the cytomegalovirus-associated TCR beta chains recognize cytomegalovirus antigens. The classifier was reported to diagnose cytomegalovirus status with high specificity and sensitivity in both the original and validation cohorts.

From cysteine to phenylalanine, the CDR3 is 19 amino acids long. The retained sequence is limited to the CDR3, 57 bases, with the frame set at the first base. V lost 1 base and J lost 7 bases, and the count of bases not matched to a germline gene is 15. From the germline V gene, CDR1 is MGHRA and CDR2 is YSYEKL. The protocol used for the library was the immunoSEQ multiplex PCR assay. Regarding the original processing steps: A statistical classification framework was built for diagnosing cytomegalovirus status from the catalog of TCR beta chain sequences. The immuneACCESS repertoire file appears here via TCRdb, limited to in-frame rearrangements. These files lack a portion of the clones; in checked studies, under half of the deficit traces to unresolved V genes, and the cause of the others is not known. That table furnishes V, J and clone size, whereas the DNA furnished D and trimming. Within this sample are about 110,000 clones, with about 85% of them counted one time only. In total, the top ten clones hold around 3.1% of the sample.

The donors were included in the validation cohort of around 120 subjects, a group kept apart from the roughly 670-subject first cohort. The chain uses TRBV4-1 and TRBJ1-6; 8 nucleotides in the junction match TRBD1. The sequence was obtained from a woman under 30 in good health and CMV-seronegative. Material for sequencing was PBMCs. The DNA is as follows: TGCGCCAGCAGCCAAGGGGGTGTATCGGACAGGGCCATGAATTCACCCCTCCACTTT. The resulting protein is CASSQGGVSDRAMNSPLHF.